The following is a T cell receptor (beta chain) sequence with its context. The data were taken from a study of radiotherapy plus CTLA-4 blockade in lung cancer. Profiling relied on immunoSEQ multiplex PCR, and the TCRdb table lists in-frame clones only, not all of them. The sample carries about 88,000 clones, 55% to 75% recorded once. Germline loops: CDR1 MNHEY, CDR2 SMNVEV (reference sequence). V gave up 5 bases and J gave up 0 bases, with 9 bases separating them. There are 14 residues in the CDR3. People whose metastatic non-small-cell lung cancer was chemo-refractory got focal radiation along with CTLA-4 blockade by ipilimumab.

V usage is TRBV27 and J usage is TRBJ2-3; D is unclear. This clonotype was obtained from a human donor with non-small cell lung cancer that progressed on radiotherapy plus ipilimumab. The sequenced sample was peripheral blood, obtained from a patient treated with radiotherapy plus ipilimumab. CDR3 residues: CASSTQISTDTQYF. As DNA, the CDR3 is TGTGCCAGCAGTACCCAAATTAGCACAGATACGCAGTATTTT.